This TCR beta chain was sequenced for a study of vaccination and CD4 T cells after COVID-19. Study at large: Taking of post-vaccine samples occurred a median about 70 days after dose two (range 14 to 241). The study, taken as a whole, reports: Sampling was limited to relatively few convalescent patients, with no early post-infection timepoints studied. A median roughly 84% of convalescent patients' SARS-CoV-2-reactive clones emerged only after vaccination.

To note about this clonotype: Its antigen is not known.

Treatment in this sample: 10-day PBMC culture with coronavirus spike peptide pools or control peptides (ViraFEST assay). Cultured CD4+ T cell DNA underwent sequencing with the Oncomine TCR Beta short-read assay. One entry per CDR3 protein, called by TCRdb with MiXCR from the PCR reads. This sample carries 9,000 to 13,000 distinct CDR3 sequences, less than 65% of them seen once, and the ten largest clones take approximately 24%. The receptor was derived from a human donor who had recovered from COVID-19. The specimen comprised CD4+ T cells from blood, cultured in vitro, sampled before SARS-CoV-2 vaccination.

CDR3 nucleotides: TGCAGTGCCCCCCGGGGGGTAGCGGGAGTGTACACCGGGGAGCTGTTTTTT. Translating gives CSAPRGVAGVYTGELFF. The chain carries TRBV20-1 and TRBJ2-2; 9 nucleotides align to TRBD2. J lost 3 bases, V lost 6 bases, and 14 bases had no gene match. The CDR3 sequence is 17 residues long. The V gene's germline CDR1 is DFQATT and CDR2 SNEGSKA (reference sequence).